This T cell receptor (beta chain) was documented in a study of CD8 T cells in ankylosing spondylitis. J lost 3 bases, V lost 4 bases, and 4 bases had no gene match. Germline CDR1 and CDR2: LGHDT and YNNKEL (reference sequence). This CDR3 spans 14 amino acids. TCRdb re-called the 5' RACE reads with MiXCR, one entry per CDR3 protein. There are around 120,000 distinct CDR3 sequences in the sample; roughly 9% occur only once, and roughly 3.3% lies in the top ten. The material sequenced was blood, either unsorted or a sorted T cell fraction (not recorded which). The TCR originated in a male donor with ankylosing spondylitis or in good health (not recorded which). The J gene is TRBJ1-1, the V gene TRBV3-1, with 8 bases fitting TRBD1. Here the CDR3 DNA reads TGTGCCAGCAGCCTGGGACAGGCTCACACTGAAGCTTTCTTT. This gives the protein CASSLGQAHTEAFF.